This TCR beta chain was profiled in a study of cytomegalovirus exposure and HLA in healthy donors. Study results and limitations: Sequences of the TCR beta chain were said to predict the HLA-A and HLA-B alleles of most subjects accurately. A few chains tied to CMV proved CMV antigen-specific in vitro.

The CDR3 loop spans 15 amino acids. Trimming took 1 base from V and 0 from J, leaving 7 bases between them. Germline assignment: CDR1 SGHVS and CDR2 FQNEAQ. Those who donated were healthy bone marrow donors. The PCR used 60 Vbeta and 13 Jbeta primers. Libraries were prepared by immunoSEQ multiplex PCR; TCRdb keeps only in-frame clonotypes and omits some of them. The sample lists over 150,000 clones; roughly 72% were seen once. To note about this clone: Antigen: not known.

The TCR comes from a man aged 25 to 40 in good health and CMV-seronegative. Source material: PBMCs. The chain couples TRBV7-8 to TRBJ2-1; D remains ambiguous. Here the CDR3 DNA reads TGTGCCAGCAGCTTAGTAGCAAACTCCTACAATGAGCAGTTCTTC. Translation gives CASSLVANSYNEQFF.